Listed below are T cell receptor beta chains from one sample, sequenced in a study of blood T cell repertoires in COVID-19. Sequenced by immunoSEQ multiplex PCR; TCRdb stores in-frame clones only, minus some. The table shows roughly 120,000 clones, with 65% to 85% occurring only once. The sequencing input was peripheral blood. These receptors originate from a man between 65 and 85 years old with acute or convalescent COVID-19. CDR3s include the opening cysteine and the closing phenylalanine or tryptophan. The order of the fields is V gene, clone size, D gene, J gene, CDR3 DNA, CDR3 protein. The D gene is left open where the match is weak. Clone size is stated in some rows and not others, as once, few, many or a class when expanded.

V gene: TRBV12-3/TRBV12-4; clone size: NA; D gene: TRBD1; J gene: TRBJ1-2; CDR3 DNA: TGTGCCAGCAGTTTTGGACAGGACTATGGCTACACCTTC; CDR3 protein: CASSFGQDYGYTF
V gene: TRBV10-2; clone size: NA; D gene: TRBD1; J gene: TRBJ1-5; CDR3 DNA: TGCGCCAGCAGTCCAGACAGGGTCCAGCCCCAGCATTTT; CDR3 protein: CASSPDRVQPQHF
V gene: TRBV28; clone size: many; D gene: NA; J gene: TRBJ1-5; CDR3 DNA: TGTGCCAGCAGTTTATCAGGGTATCAGCCCCAGCATTTT; CDR3 protein: CASSLSGYQPQHF
V gene: TRBV28; clone size: NA; D gene: TRBD1; J gene: TRBJ1-3; CDR3 DNA: TGTGCCAGCAGTTGGACAGGGGCATCTGGAAACACCATATATTTT; CDR3 protein: CASSWTGASGNTIYF
V gene: TRBV10-2; clone size: NA; D gene: NA; J gene: TRBJ2-2; CDR3 DNA: TGCGCCAGCGGGGACTTCTCGAACACCGGGGAGCTGTTTTTT; CDR3 protein: CASGDFSNTGELFF
V gene: TRBV28; clone size: NA; D gene: TRBD2; J gene: TRBJ2-1; CDR3 DNA: TGTGCCAGCAGTTTACTAGCGGGTAACAATGAGCAGTTCTTC; CDR3 protein: CASSLLAGNNEQFF
V gene: TRBV23-1; clone size: NA; D gene: NA; J gene: TRBJ1-6; CDR3 DNA: TGCGCCAGCAGTCAATCGCGGCACGGTTATAATTCACCCCTCCACTTT; CDR3 protein: CASSQSRHGYNSPLHF
V gene: TRBV7-9; clone size: NA; D gene: NA; J gene: TRBJ2-7; CDR3 DNA: TGTGCCAGCAGCCGGGACTCATACTACGAGCAGTACTTC; CDR3 protein: CASSRDSYYEQYF
V gene: TRBV7-9; clone size: NA; D gene: NA; J gene: TRBJ1-3; CDR3 DNA: TGTGCCAGCAGCCAAGCAGGGTTCTCTGGAAACACCATATATTTT; CDR3 protein: CASSQAGFSGNTIYF
V gene: TRBV4-1; clone size: NA; D gene: TRBD2; J gene: TRBJ2-2; CDR3 DNA: TGCGCCAGCAGCCCCGGACTAGCGGGGGGGCCGGGGGAGCTGTTTTTT; CDR3 protein: CASSPGLAGGPGELFF